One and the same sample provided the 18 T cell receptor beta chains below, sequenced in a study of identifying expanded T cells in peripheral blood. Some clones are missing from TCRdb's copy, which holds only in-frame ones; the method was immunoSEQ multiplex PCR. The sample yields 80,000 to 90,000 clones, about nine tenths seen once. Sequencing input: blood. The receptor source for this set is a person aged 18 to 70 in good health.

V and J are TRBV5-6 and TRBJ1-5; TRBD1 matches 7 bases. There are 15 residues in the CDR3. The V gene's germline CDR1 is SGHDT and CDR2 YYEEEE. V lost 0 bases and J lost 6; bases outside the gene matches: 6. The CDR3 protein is CASSLAFEGAQPQHF. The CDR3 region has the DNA TGTGCCAGCAGCTTGGCCTTTGAGGGGGCTCAGCCCCAGCATTTT.

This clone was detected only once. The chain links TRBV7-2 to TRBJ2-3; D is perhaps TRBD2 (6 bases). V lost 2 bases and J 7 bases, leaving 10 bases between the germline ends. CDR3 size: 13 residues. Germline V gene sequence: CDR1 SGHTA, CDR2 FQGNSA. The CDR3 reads CASSLYSGNTQYF. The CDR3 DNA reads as TGTGCCAGCAGCTTATATAGCGGTAATACGCAGTATTTT.

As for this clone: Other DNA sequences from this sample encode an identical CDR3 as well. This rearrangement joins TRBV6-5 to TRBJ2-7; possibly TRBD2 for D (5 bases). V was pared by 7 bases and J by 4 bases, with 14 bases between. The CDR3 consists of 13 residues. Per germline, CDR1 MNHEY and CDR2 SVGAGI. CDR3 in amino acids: CASKAGGVYEQYF. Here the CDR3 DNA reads TGTGCCAGCAAGGCAGGAGGTGTGTACGAGCAGTACTTC.

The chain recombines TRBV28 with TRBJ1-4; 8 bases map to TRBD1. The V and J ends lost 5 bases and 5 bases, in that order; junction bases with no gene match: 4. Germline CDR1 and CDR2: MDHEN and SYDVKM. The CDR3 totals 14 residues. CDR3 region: CASSPRDRNEKLFF. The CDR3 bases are TGTGCCAGCAGTCCCCGGGACAGGAATGAAAAACTGTTTTTT. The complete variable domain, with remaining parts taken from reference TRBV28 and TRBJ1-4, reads DVKVTQSSRYLVKRTGEKVFLECVQDMDHENMFWYRQDPGLGLRLIYFSYDVKMKEKGDIPEGYSVSREKKERFSLILESASTNQTSMYLCASSPRDRNEKLFFGSGTQLSVL.

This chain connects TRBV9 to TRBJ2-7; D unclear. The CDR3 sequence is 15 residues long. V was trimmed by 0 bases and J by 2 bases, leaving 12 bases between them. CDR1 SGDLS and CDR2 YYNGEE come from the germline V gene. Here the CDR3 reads CASSVGGGVTYEQYF. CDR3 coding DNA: TGTGCCAGCAGCGTAGGAGGCGGTGTTACCTACGAGCAGTACTTC.

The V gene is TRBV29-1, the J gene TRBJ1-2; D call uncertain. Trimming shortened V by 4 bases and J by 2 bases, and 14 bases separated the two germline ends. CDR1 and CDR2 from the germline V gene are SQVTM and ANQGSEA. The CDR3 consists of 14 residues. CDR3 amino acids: CSVVAGGRNYGYTF. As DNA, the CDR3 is TGCAGCGTTGTCGCAGGCGGCAGAAACTATGGCTACACCTTC.

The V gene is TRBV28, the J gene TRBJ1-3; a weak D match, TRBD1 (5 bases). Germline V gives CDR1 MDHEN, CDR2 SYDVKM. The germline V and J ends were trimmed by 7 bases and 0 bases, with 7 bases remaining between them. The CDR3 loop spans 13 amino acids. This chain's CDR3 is CASNQGSGNTIYF. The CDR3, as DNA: TGTGCCAGCAACCAGGGCTCTGGAAACACCATATATTTT.

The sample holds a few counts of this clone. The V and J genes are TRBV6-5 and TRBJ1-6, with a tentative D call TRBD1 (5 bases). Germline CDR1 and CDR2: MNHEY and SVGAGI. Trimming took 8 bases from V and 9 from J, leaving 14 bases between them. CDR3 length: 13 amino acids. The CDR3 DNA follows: TGTGCCAGCCGACGGGGCAGAAGTTCACCCCTCCACTTT. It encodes CASRRGRSSPLHF.

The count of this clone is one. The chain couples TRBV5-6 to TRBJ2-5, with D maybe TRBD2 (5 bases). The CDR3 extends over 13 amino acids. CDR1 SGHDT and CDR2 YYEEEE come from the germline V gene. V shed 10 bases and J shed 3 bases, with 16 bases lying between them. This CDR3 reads CAGLADIKETQYF. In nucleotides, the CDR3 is TGTGCCGGCCTAGCAGATATAAAAGAGACCCAGTACTTC.

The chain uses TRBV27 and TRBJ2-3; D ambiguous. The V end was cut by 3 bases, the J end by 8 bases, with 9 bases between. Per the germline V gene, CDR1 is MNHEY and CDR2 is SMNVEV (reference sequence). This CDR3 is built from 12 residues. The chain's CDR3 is CASSFRKGTQYF. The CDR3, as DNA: TGTGCCAGCAGTTTTAGGAAGGGTACGCAGTATTTT.

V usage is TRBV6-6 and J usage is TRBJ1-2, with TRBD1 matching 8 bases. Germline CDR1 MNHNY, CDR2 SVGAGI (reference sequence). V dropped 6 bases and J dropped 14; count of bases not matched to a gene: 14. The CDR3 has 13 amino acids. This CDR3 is CASSLGTGDGGTF. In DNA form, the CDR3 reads TGTGCCAGCAGCTTGGGGACAGGTGATGGGGGGACCTTC.

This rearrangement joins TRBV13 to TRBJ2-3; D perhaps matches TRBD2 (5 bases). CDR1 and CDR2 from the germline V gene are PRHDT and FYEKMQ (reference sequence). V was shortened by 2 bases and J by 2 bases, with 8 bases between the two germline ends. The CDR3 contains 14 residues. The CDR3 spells CASSLQRDTDTQYF. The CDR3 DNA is TGTGCCAGCAGCTTACAACGGGACACAGATACGCAGTATTTT.

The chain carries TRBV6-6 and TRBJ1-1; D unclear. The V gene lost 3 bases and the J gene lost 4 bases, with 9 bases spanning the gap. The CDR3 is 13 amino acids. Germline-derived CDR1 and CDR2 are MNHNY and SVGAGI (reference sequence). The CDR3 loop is CASSYRSATEAFF. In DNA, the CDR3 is TGTGCCAGCAGTTATCGCAGTGCCACTGAAGCTTTCTTT.

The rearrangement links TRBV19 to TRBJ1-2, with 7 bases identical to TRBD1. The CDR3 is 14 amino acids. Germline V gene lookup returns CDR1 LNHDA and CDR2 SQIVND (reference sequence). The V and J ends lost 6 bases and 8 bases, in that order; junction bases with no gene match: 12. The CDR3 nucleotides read TGTGCCAGTAGGCCCGACAGGGATTTCCGGGGCTACACCTTC. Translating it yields CASRPDRDFRGYTF.

This CDR3 reads CASSSGTASYEQYF. The CDR3 nucleotides are TGTGCCAGCAGTTCCGGGACAGCCTCCTACGAGCAGTACTTC. This chain joins TRBV28 and TRBJ2-7; TRBD1 matches at 7 bases. After removal of 4 bases from V and 0 bases from J, the junction contained 3 bases not matched to a gene. CDR3 length: 14 residues. Germline assignment: CDR1 MDHEN and CDR2 SYDVKM.

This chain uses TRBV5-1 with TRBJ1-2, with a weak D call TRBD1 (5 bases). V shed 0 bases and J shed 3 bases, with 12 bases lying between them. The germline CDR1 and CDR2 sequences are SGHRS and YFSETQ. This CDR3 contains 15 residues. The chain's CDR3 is CASSLGRGSDYGYTF. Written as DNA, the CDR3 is TGCGCCAGCAGCTTGGGGCGGGGGTCTGACTATGGCTACACCTTC.

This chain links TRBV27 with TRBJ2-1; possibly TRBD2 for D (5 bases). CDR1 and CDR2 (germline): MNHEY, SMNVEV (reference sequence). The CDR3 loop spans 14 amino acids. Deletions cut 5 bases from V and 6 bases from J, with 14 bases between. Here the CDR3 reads CASSQDYQTNEQFF. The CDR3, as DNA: TGTGCCAGCAGTCAAGACTATCAAACCAATGAGCAGTTCTTC.

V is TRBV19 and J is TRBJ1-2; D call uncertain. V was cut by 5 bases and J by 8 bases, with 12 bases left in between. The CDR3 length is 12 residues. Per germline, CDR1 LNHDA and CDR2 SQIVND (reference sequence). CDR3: CASSPRLGGYTF. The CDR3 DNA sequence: TGTGCCAGTAGTCCTCGCTTGGGAGGCTACACCTTC.